This T cell receptor (beta chain) is from a study of T cells after yellow fever vaccination. Study observations and caveats: Faster peaking, at day 5 versus 15, marked a secondary response that was weaker.

Using its own MiXCR run on the 5' RACE reads, TCRdb lists one record per CDR3 protein. The data show some 240,000 distinct CDR3 sequences, approximately 3.2% seen once. This clonotype was seen many times. Its specificity is unknown. The trim removed 5 bases at V and 7 bases at J, leaving 7 bases unmatched. This CDR3 is 15 amino acids long. Germline CDR1 reads SGHVS; CDR2 reads FQNEAQ. The receptor was derived from a man between 18 and 35 years old who received the YFV17D yellow fever vaccine. The chain joins TRBV7-8 to TRBJ1-6; TRBD1 matches at 8 bases. This specimen was CD4+ T cells sorted from PBMCs, taken 10 days after the yellow fever booster vaccination. The CDR3 loop is CASSGFDRGNSPLHF. CDR3 in DNA: TGTGCCAGCAGCGGGTTCGACAGGGGAAATTCACCCCTCCACTTT.